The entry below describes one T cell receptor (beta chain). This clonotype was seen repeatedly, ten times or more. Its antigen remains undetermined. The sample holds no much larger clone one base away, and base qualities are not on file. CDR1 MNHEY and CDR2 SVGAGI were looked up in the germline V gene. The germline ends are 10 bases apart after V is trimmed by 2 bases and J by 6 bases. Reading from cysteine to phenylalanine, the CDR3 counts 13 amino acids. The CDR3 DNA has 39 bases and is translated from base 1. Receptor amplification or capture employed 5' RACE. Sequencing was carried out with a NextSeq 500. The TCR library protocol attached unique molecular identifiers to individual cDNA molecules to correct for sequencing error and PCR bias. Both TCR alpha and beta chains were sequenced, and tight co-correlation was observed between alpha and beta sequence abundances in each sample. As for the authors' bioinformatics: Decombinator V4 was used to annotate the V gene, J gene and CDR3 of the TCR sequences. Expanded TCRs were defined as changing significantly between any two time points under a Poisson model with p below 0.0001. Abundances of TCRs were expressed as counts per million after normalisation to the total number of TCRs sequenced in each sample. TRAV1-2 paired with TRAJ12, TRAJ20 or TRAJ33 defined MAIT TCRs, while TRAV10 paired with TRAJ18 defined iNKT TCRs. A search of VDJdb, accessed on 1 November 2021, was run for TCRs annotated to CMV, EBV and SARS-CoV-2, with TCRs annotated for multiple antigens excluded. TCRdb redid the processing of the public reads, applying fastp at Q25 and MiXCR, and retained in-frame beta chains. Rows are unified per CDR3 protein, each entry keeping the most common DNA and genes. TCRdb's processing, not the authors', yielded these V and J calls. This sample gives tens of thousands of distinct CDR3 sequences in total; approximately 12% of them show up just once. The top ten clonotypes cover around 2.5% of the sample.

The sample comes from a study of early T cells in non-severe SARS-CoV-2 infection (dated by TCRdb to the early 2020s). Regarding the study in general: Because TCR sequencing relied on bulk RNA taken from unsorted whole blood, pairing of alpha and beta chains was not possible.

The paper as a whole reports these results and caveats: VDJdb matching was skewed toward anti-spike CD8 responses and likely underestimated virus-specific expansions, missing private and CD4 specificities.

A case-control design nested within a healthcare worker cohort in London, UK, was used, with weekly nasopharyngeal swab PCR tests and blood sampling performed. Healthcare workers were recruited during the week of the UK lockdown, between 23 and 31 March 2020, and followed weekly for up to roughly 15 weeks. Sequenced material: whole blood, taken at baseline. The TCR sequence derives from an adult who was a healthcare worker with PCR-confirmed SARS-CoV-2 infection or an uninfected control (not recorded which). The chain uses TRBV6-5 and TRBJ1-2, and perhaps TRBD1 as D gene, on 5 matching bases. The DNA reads TGTGCCAGCAGTTACGGGGGTGCGGATGGCTACACCTTC. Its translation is CASSYGGADGYTF.